A single sample is the source of the 23 T cell receptor beta chains below, sequenced in a study of long-term antiretroviral therapy in people with HIV. Running of the v3.0 immunoSEQ assay took place at survey level. Assay used: immunoSEQ multiplex PCR; TCRdb lists only in-frame clones, some missing. Of under 25,000 clones in the sample, around 83% were seen once. The material sequenced was unsorted PBMCs, taken 1.3 years after starting antiretroviral therapy. These receptors were obtained from a man aged 55 to 70 with HIV.

This clone came up once. This rearrangement joins TRBV25-1 to TRBJ1-2, with D unclear. Germline CDR1 and CDR2: MGHDK and SYGVNS. This CDR3 has 13 amino acids. V was trimmed by 9 bases and J by 3 bases, leaving 14 bases between them. The CDR3 reads CASTSGSYYGYTF. CDR3 in DNA: TGTGCCAGTACCTCGGGTTCCTACTATGGCTACACCTTC.

The chain combines TRBV2 with TRBJ2-1; D uncertain. This CDR3 is 16 amino acids long. Trimming took off 4 bases at V and 2 bases at J, with 15 bases between the two ends. CDR1 SNHLY and CDR2 FYNNEI come from the germline V gene. CDR3 loop: CASSASGYGPYNEQFF. CDR3 nucleotide sequence: TGTGCCAGCAGTGCTTCGGGCTATGGACCCTACAATGAGCAGTTCTTC.

The chain recombines TRBV5-6 with TRBJ2-7, with D perhaps matching TRBD1 (5 bases). The length of the CDR3 is 13 residues. CDR1 is SGHDT, CDR2 YYEEEE, per germline. Trimming cost V 3 bases and J 2 bases, with 9 bases left between them. The DNA of the CDR3 is TGTGCCAGCAGCTCGTGGGGCCCCTACGAGCAGTACTTC. Translation: CASSSWGPYEQYF.

The chain has TRBV5-4 and TRBJ2-7; D is uncertain. In germline, CDR1 is SGHNT, CDR2 YYREEE (reference sequence). The CDR3 length is 14 residues. The V and J ends lost 2 bases and 2 bases respectively, with 11 bases between them. CDR3 in amino acids: CASSFAAAAYEQYF. The CDR3 region has the DNA TGTGCCAGCAGCTTCGCGGCGGCTGCCTACGAGCAGTACTTC.

The J gene is TRBJ2-1, the V gene TRBV7-9; D gene unclear. Trimming stripped 2 bases from V and 9 bases from J, with 8 bases between. This CDR3 is 12 amino acids long. The germline V gene encodes CDR1 SEHNR and CDR2 FQNEAQ (reference sequence). CDR3 amino acids: CASSLIVGEQFF. The CDR3 DNA reads as TGTGCCAGCAGCTTAATTGTAGGTGAGCAGTTCTTC.

This sequence joins TRBV5-1 and TRBJ1-1; D is uncertain. V lost 0 bases, J lost 4 bases, and 13 bases lay in between. The CDR3 consists of 15 residues. From germline, CDR1 is SGHRS and CDR2 YFSETQ. The CDR3 DNA sequence: TGCGCCAGCAGCTTGGGGGCCGCTCTATCCACTGAAGCTTTCTTT. It translates to CASSLGAALSTEAFF.

V and J are TRBV6-6 and TRBJ2-7; D is perhaps TRBD1 (6 bases). This CDR3 is 15 amino acids long. Trimming pared 1 base from V and 2 bases from J, leaving 12 bases between. Germline V gene sequence: CDR1 MNHNY, CDR2 SVGAGI (reference sequence). As DNA, the CDR3 is TGTGCCAGCAGTTACTGGGACAAGGAACCCTACGAGCAGTACTTC. Residues: CASSYWDKEPYEQYF.

V is TRBV10-3 and J is TRBJ1-1; tentatively, D is TRBD1 (6 bases). The CDR3 runs 14 residues. The V gene's germline CDR1 is ENHRY and CDR2 SYGVKD. V was trimmed by 7 bases and J by 6 bases, leaving 18 bases between them. DNA for the CDR3: TGTGCCATCAACAGGGAGCAGGATCGTCCTGAAGCTTTCTTT. Amino acids: CAINREQDRPEAFF.

This chain's CDR3 is CASSLALAGGFCEQYF. The CDR3, as DNA: TGTGCCAGCAGCTTGGCTCTAGCGGGAGGCTTCTGCGAGCAGTACTTC. V and J are TRBV5-4 and TRBJ2-7; TRBD2 matches 11 bases. The CDR3 loop spans 16 amino acids. CDR1 is SGHNT and CDR2 is YYREEE in the germline V gene (reference sequence). Trimming at V came to 0 bases and at J to 6 bases, leaving 8 bases not matched to a gene.

The chain is built from TRBV27 and TRBJ1-2; tentative D call: TRBD1 (5 bases). Germline CDR1 is MNHEY and CDR2 is SMNVEV (reference sequence). Trimming stripped 4 bases from V and 4 bases from J, with 19 bases between. The CDR3 contains 16 residues. The CDR3 sequence: CASSYESQGAPYGYTF. In DNA form, the CDR3 reads TGTGCCAGCAGTTACGAGAGCCAGGGCGCTCCCTATGGCTACACCTTC.

The chain joins TRBV10-3 to TRBJ2-1; D unresolved. Trimming cost V 0 bases and J 7 bases, with 7 bases left between them. CDR1 is ENHRY, CDR2 SYGVKD, per germline. The CDR3 consists of 13 residues. CDR3: CAISESTENEQFF. As DNA, the CDR3 is TGTGCCATCAGTGAGTCGACGGAAAATGAGCAGTTCTTC.

The rearrangement links TRBV2 to TRBJ2-3; TRBD2 matches 10 bases. This CDR3 is 16 amino acids long. The ends lost 3 bases at V and 4 bases at J; junction bases unmatched: 7. Germline CDR1 is SNHLY and CDR2 is FYNNEI. CDR3 in DNA: TGTGCCAGCAGTGAGGGGCTAGCGGGAGACGCAGATACGCAGTATTTT. This codes for CASSEGLAGDADTQYF.

This chain links TRBV18 with TRBJ1-3, with no clear D. The germline gives CDR1 KGHSH, CDR2 LQKENI. The CDR3 contains 15 residues. V shed 8 bases and J shed 4 bases, with 18 bases lying between them. CDR3 DNA sequence: TGTGCCAGCGCGAGTGCGTCGGGCAGCGGAAACACCATATATTTT. It is translated as CASASASGSGNTIYF.

The chain is built from TRBV6-6 and TRBJ2-2; unclear D gene. This CDR3 has 16 residues. V shed 6 bases and J shed 0 bases, with 14 bases lying between them. Germline CDR1 and CDR2: MNHNY and SVGAGI (reference sequence). The CDR3 DNA reads as TGTGCCAGCAGCATAAACAGTTTCCCGAACACCGGGGAGCTGTTTTTT. Translation: CASSINSFPNTGELFF.

Worth noting for this clone: One end of the junction fails to match germline, which may point to a read error. This CDR3 reads CASSSMTSGGDFAGELFF. In DNA form, the CDR3 reads TGTGCTAGCAGCTCAATGACTAGCGGGGGAGATTTCGCCGGGGAGCTGTTTTTT. The chain combines TRBV7-7 with TRBJ2-2; 12 nucleotides agree with TRBD2. This CDR3 is 18 amino acids long. The germline V gene encodes CDR1 SSHAT and CDR2 FNYEAQ (reference sequence).

The chain links TRBV27 to TRBJ2-1, with 9 bases matching TRBD2. The trim removed 2 bases at V and 9 bases at J, leaving 5 bases unmatched. Germline assignment: CDR1 MNHEY and CDR2 SMNVEV (reference sequence). The CDR3 runs 14 residues. Here the CDR3 DNA reads TGTGCCAGCAGTTTAGCGGGAGGGCTGGTTGAGCAGTTCTTC. Translated, it gives CASSLAGGLVEQFF.

The V and J genes are TRBV2 and TRBJ2-7, with TRBD1 matching over 7 bases. V lost 2 bases to trimming and J lost 3 bases; unmatched junction nucleotides: 7. The CDR3 covers 15 residues. CDR1 and CDR2 from the germline V gene are SNHLY and FYNNEI. The CDR3 DNA is TGTGCCAGCAGTGAACCCGGACAGGTTAGCTACGAGCAGTACTTC. It translates to CASSEPGQVSYEQYF.

V gene TRBV6-4 combines with J gene TRBJ2-5; 8 bases align to TRBD2. The J segment lost 4 bases and the V segment lost 4 bases, leaving 2 bases of the junction unmatched. Germline lookup yields CDR1 MRHNA and CDR2 SNTAGT. CDR3 length equals 13 residues. Written as DNA, the CDR3 is TGTGCCAGCAGTGTTCGGGGGGGAGAGACCCAGTACTTC. It codes for CASSVRGGETQYF.

V and J are TRBV11-2 and TRBJ2-5; TRBD2 matches 9 bases. Trimming at V came to 3 bases and at J to 4 bases, leaving 6 bases not matched to a gene. There are 15 residues in the CDR3. Germline-derived CDR1 and CDR2 are SGHAT and FQNNGV. The CDR3 loop reads CASSFSGGGSETQYF. The DNA of the CDR3 is TGTGCCAGCAGCTTTAGCGGGGGAGGATCAGAGACCCAGTACTTC.

The chain employs TRBV7-9 and TRBJ2-2; TRBD2 aligns across 7 bases. The CDR3 has 16 residues. Looked up from germline, CDR1 is SEHNR and CDR2 is FQNEAQ (reference sequence). V was clipped by 5 bases and J by 5 bases; unmatched bases: 11. Here the CDR3 DNA reads TGTGCCAGCAGCCCCTCAGCCGCGGGGGTAACCGGGGAGCTGTTTTTT. This gives the protein CASSPSAAGVTGELFF.

The gene calls are TRBV14 and TRBJ2-7; D not certain. The V and J ends lost 0 bases and 6 bases respectively, with 12 bases between them. Germline CDR1 reads SGHDN; CDR2 reads FVKESK. CDR3 length: 14 residues. In DNA form, the CDR3 reads TGTGCCAGCAGCCAAGAGGTCCGCGCGGCCGAGCAGTACTTC. Residues: CASSQEVRAAEQYF.

The CDR3 protein is CASSLDGLIDSPLHF. As DNA, the CDR3 is TGTGCCAGCAGCCTCGACGGACTCATAGATTCACCCCTCCACTTT. The chain has TRBV5-4 and TRBJ1-6, with no clear D. V shed 4 bases and J shed 8 bases, with 16 bases lying between them. Germline V lookup: CDR1 SGHNT, CDR2 YYREEE (reference sequence). The CDR3 is 15 residues long.

V is TRBV28 and J is TRBJ2-6; TRBD1 matches at 8 bases. V shed 3 bases and J 3 bases; nucleotides not matched to a gene: 7. This CDR3 contains 17 residues. Germline CDR1 and CDR2: MDHEN and SYDVKM. In DNA form, the CDR3 reads TGTGCCAGCAGTTTGTGGGGCAGGGGGCATGGGGCCAACGTCCTGACTTTC. This gives the protein CASSLWGRGHGANVLTF.